This T cell receptor (beta chain) came from a study of T cell repertoires in cytomegalovirus infection. Study at large: Evidence of both CMV infection and a matching HLA type came from public TCR beta signatures. Whole-study findings and limits: Cumulative public TCR beta family frequency identified carriers of CMV plus the relevant HLA. HLA-C-restricted CMV clonotypes gave the most frequent clonotype in two of eight donors.

TCRdb re-analysed the reads in MiXCR, keeping a single row per CDR3 protein. This sample has some 940,000 distinct CDR3 sequences, with roughly 30% found just once. This clonotype was detected many times. Its antigen is undetermined. This CDR3 contains 15 residues. V was clipped by 5 bases and J by 1 base; unmatched bases: 4. The sample in question was cultured CD8+ T cells from PBMCs, obtained from culture after CMV antigen stimulation. The chain links TRBV12-3 or TRBV12-4 to TRBJ2-2; 7 nucleotides match TRBD2. This receptor was taken from a human donor in good health (CMV status not recorded). Some clones in this sample may be carry-over from other donors' samples. The CDR3 DNA follows: TGTGCCAGCAGTGGTGGGGGGGAGAACACCGGGGAGCTGTTTTTT. It specifies CASSGGGENTGELFF.